These 14 T cell receptor beta chains share one sample of origin, sequenced in a study of blood T cell repertoires in COVID-19. The protocol was immunoSEQ multiplex PCR, while the TCRdb copy is restricted to in-frame clones and leaves out a portion. This table holds just under 250,000 clones, around 87% found once. Material: peripheral blood. All receptors derive from a woman between 25 and 40 years old who had recovered from COVID-19.

This rearrangement joins TRBV4-1 to TRBJ1-2; 9 bases agree with TRBD1. Germline V gene lookup returns CDR1 MGHRA and CDR2 YSYEKL. J lost 2 bases, V lost 3 bases, and 7 bases had no gene match. This CDR3 region has 16 residues. Here the CDR3 DNA reads TGCGCCAGCAGCCACCCACCAGGGACAGGGAACTATGGCTACACCTTC. Its translation is CASSHPPGTGNYGYTF.

The V call is TRBV7-9, the J call TRBJ2-3; D not resolved. V gave up 0 bases and J gave up 3 bases, with 7 bases separating them. The V gene's germline CDR1 is SEHNR and CDR2 FQNEAQ (reference sequence). CDR3 length: 14 amino acids. The CDR3 DNA is TGTGCCAGCAGCTTAGCGCGGATGACAGATACGCAGTATTTT. Its translation is CASSLARMTDTQYF.

This clone was counted only a few times. V and J are TRBV15 and TRBJ1-6; 9 bases are shared with TRBD1. Germline CDR1 LNHNV, CDR2 YYDKDF (reference sequence). J lost 6 bases, V lost 2 bases, and 2 bases had no gene match. The CDR3 consists of 15 residues. The CDR3, as DNA: TGTGCCACCAGCAGAAGGACAGGGGTTAATTCACCCCTCCACTTT. It translates to CATSRRTGVNSPLHF.

The V call is TRBV6-5, the J call TRBJ1-2; D may be TRBD1 (5 bases). With 4 bases removed from V and 4 bases from J, the gap between germline ends came to 16 bases. CDR1 is MNHEY and CDR2 is SVGAGI in the germline V gene. The CDR3 consists of 15 residues. This CDR3 reads CASSSGRGISYGYTF. Written as DNA, the CDR3 is TGTGCCAGCAGTTCGGGGAGGGGAATTTCCTATGGCTACACCTTC.

The CDR3 sequence is CASSQTQGKGGYTF. The CDR3 DNA reads as TGTGCCAGCAGCCAAACACAGGGGAAAGGTGGCTACACCTTC. The chain recombines TRBV2 with TRBJ1-2, with 7 nucleotides matching TRBD1. CDR1 is SNHLY and CDR2 is FYNNEI in the germline V gene. V gave up 6 bases and J gave up 7 bases; unmatched junction bases: 11. There are 14 residues in the CDR3.

The V gene is TRBV4-3, the J gene TRBJ1-2; D is undetermined. The germline CDR1 and CDR2 sequences are LGHNA and YSLEER. CDR3 length: 16 amino acids. The V end was cut by 2 bases, the J end by 7 bases, with 20 bases between. The CDR3 sequence: CASSQSFSGTFSGYTF. CDR3 in DNA: TGCGCCAGCAGCCAATCGTTTTCAGGAACGTTCTCTGGCTACACCTTC.

This clone occurred a few times. The rearrangement uses TRBV19 and TRBJ2-1; TRBD2 agrees at 8 bases. The CDR3 runs 13 residues. V lost 4 bases to trimming and J lost 4 bases; unmatched junction nucleotides: 0. Germline V lookup: CDR1 LNHDA, CDR2 SQIVND (reference sequence). CDR3 amino acids: CASSSGGYNEQFF. CDR3 nucleotide sequence: TGTGCCAGTAGTAGCGGGGGGTACAATGAGCAGTTCTTC.

This clone was recorded once. This sequence joins TRBV20-1 and TRBJ2-7; TRBD1 might be the D (6 bases). V dropped 3 bases and J dropped 9 bases, with 18 bases sitting between them. CDR1 is DFQATT, CDR2 SNEGSKA, per germline (reference sequence). The CDR3 is made up of 13 amino acids. CDR3 DNA sequence: TGCAGTGCTAGTTTGCCTGGGGGCCTTCGGCAGTACTTC. This codes for CSASLPGGLRQYF.

The J gene is TRBJ1-1, the V gene TRBV4-2; D remains ambiguous. The CDR3 runs to 15 residues. The germline CDR1 and CDR2 sequences are LGHNA and YNFKEQ. Trimming cost V 1 base and J 2 bases, with 11 bases left between them. CDR3 nucleotides: TGTGCCAGCAGCCAAGTCCCAAAGCCAAACACTGAAGCTTTCTTT. Translation: CASSQVPKPNTEAFF.

This clone was seen only a few times. V gene TRBV7-2 combines with J gene TRBJ1-6, with 10 positions matching TRBD1. This CDR3 spans 15 amino acids. From germline, CDR1 is SGHTA and CDR2 FQGNSA. Unmatched junction bases numbered 4, after V lost 2 bases and J lost 9 bases. CDR3 sequence: CASSLSRDRGSPLHF. As DNA, the CDR3 is TGTGCCAGCAGCTTAAGTAGGGACAGGGGTTCACCCCTCCACTTT.

V usage is TRBV5-1 and J usage is TRBJ2-2; perhaps TRBD1 as D (6 bases). Trimming shortened V by 4 bases and J by 3 bases, and 13 bases separated the two germline ends. This CDR3 comprises 15 residues. The V gene's germline CDR1 is SGHRS and CDR2 YFSETQ. The CDR3 is CASSTDSFDTGELFF. The CDR3 DNA reads TGCGCCAGCAGCACGGACAGTTTTGACACCGGGGAGCTGTTTTTT.

This sequence joins TRBV23-1 and TRBJ1-5; the D gene is possibly TRBD1 (6 bases). TRBV23-1 is recorded as an ORF, its role being uncertain. V shed 3 bases and J shed 0 bases, with 24 bases lying between them. CDR3 size: 20 residues. This chain's CDR3 is CASSHIMGRRDTYSNQPQHF. The CDR3 nucleotides are TGCGCCAGCAGTCATATTATGGGCCGTCGGGACACGTATAGCAATCAGCCCCAGCATTTT.

This clone was found a few times. The J gene is TRBJ2-3, the V gene TRBV5-6, with 12 bases that match TRBD2. With V trimmed by 6 bases and J by 3 bases, 5 bases remained unmatched. CDR3 length: 15 amino acids. The germline CDR1 and CDR2 sequences are SGHDT and YYEEEE. The CDR3 DNA sequence: TGTGCCAGCACCCTAGCGGGGGGGACGACAGATACGCAGTATTTT. Residues: CASTLAGGTTDTQYF.

This clone is a singleton in its sample. The chain recombines TRBV19 with TRBJ2-5; D may be TRBD2 (5 bases). V was shortened by 5 bases and J by 8 bases, with 18 bases between the two germline ends. Germline CDR1 reads LNHDA; CDR2 reads SQIVND (reference sequence). The CDR3 length is 14 residues. CDR3: CASSVADGGLTQYF. Written as DNA, the CDR3 is TGTGCCAGTAGTGTCGCGGACGGAGGTCTTACCCAGTACTTC.